The clone carrying this T cell receptor beta chain appeared a few times. This entry is derived from a study of blood T cells in healthy people across ages. Every donor contributed 8 to 10 milliliters of peripheral blood by blood draw. Next came a second PCR, run for about 7 to 12 cycles, which used a sample-barcoded 5' primer along with a J-beta primer mix. TCRdb processed the 5' RACE reads anew with MiXCR; each CDR3 protein has one entry. The sample carries fewer than 1,000,000 distinct CDR3 sequences, 35% to 50% recorded once. The sample taken for sequencing was blood. The receptor's source is a man aged 80 or over in good health.

DNA of the CDR3: TGCAGCTCATGGGGGTATTCGGAAGAGACCCAGTACTTC. Its translation: CSSWGYSEETQYF. This chain connects TRBV20-1 to TRBJ2-5; perhaps D is TRBD1 or TRBD2 (5 bases each). The length of the CDR3 is 13 residues. CDR1 DFQATT and CDR2 SNEGSKA come from the germline V gene (reference sequence).